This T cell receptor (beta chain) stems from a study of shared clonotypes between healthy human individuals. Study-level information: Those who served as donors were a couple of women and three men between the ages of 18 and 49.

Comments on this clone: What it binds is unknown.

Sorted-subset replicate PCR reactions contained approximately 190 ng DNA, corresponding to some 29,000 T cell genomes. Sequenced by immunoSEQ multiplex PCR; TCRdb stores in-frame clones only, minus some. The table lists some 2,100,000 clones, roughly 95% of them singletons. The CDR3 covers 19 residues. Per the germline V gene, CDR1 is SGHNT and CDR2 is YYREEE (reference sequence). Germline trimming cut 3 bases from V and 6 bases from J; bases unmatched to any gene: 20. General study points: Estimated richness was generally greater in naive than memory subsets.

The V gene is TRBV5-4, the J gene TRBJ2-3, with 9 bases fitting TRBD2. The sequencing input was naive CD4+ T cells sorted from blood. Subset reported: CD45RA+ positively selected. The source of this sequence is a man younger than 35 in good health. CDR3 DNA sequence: TGTGCCAGCAGCTGGCCAGGGCAGAAAGGCGGGAGGGCCAGGGATACGCAGTATTTT. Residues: CASSWPGQKGGRARDTQYF.